This TCR beta chain is from a study of cytomegalovirus exposure and HLA in healthy donors. The CDR3 is 13 residues long. Germline V CDR1 and CDR2: SGHNT, YYREEE (reference sequence). The V and J ends lost 0 bases and 8 bases respectively, with 11 bases between them. A few counts support this clone. Both 60 Vbeta primers and 13 Jbeta primers went into the PCR. Sequencing used immunoSEQ multiplex PCR; TCRdb keeps in-frame clones, though not all of them. Among roughly 190,000 clones listed, roughly 77% were seen once. This sequence joins TRBV5-4 and TRBJ1-2; weak D call: TRBD1 (6 bases). This TCR derives from a woman in her thirties in good health and CMV-seropositive. Material: PBMCs. The CDR3 nucleotides are TGTGCCAGCAGCTTGGACAGGGATCTAGGCTACACCTTC. As protein: CASSLDRDLGYTF.